Below, one TCR beta chain is given with its context. Its cognate antigen is unknown. Clones were sequenced by immunoSEQ multiplex PCR, and TCRdb holds only the in-frame ones, with some missing. The sample carries about 11,000 clones, roughly two thirds recorded once. This record comes from a study of CD4+ T cells in melanoma. Regarding the study as a whole: Diverse differentiation states were reported for melanoma neoantigen-specific CD4+ T cells. A reported correlation linked neoantigen-specific CD4+ T cells to CD8+, macrophage and B cell function.

CDR1 is MDHEN and CDR2 is SYDVKM in the germline V gene. The CDR3 is 14 amino acids. Trimming removed 7 bases from V and 0 bases from J, with 10 bases in between. Material: cells from a culture (not recorded whether cultured in vitro). The chain recombines TRBV28 with TRBJ1-3, with D hard to call. This sequence originates from a human donor with melanoma. CDR3 coding DNA: TGTGCCAGCACCCTCAGCCACTCTGGAAACACCATATATTTT. As protein: CASTLSHSGNTIYF.